What follows is one T cell receptor beta chain and its context. This was a deep-level run. Source study methods: ImmunoSEQ junction-only sequences lacked quality scores, so their filtering differed. Measured with immunoSEQ multiplex PCR; TCRdb has only the in-frame clones, and not every one. V and J calls and clone size come straight from that table; D and trimming were deduced from the DNA. The sample has 650,000 to 800,000 clones, 55% to 80% seen once. This specimen comes from a study of shared clonotypes between healthy human individuals. Study-wide background: The people who gave samples were a couple of women and a few men aged 18 to 49.

With 0 bases removed from V and 0 bases from J, the gap between germline ends came to 12 bases. Germline assignment: CDR1 SGHTA and CDR2 FQGNSA. This CDR3 is built from 17 residues. The source of this sequence is a woman aged 25 to 45 in good health. This chain uses TRBV7-2 with TRBJ1-3; D possibly corresponds to TRBD1 (5 bases). The specimen sequenced was memory CD4+ T cells sorted from blood. The subset denotes: CD45RA-negative fraction. CDR3 sequence (DNA): TGTGCCAGCAGCTTAGCGCCGACAGTGACCTCTGGAAACACCATATATTTT. This translates into CASSLAPTVTSGNTIYF.